Below, 9 T cell receptor beta chains from the same sample are listed, as sequenced in a study of OX40 agonist ivuxolimab in advanced cancers. This table comes from immunoSEQ multiplex PCR, and its TCRdb copy is limited to in-frame clones, with some not included. The sample contains approximately 82,000 clones, around 89% of which appear only once. Here the sequenced sample was CD4+ or CD8+ T cells sorted from blood, taken in a trial of the OX40 agonist ivuxolimab. The receptors here all came from an adult with an advanced solid tumor such as melanoma, head and neck, liver or kidney cancer.

This chain connects TRBV4-2 to TRBJ2-1, with TRBD2 identical over 12 bases. V dropped 4 bases and J dropped 7; count of bases not matched to a gene: 11. The CDR3 contains 17 residues. Per the germline V gene, CDR1 is LGHNA and CDR2 is YNFKEQ. CDR3 nucleotide sequence: TGTGCCAGCAGCCCCAACCCCAGACTAGCGGGAGTGAATGAGCAGTTCTTC. It specifies CASSPNPRLAGVNEQFF.

This sequence joins TRBV7-3 and TRBJ2-1; no firm D call. The CDR3 has 15 residues. V lost 6 bases and J 0 bases, leaving 12 bases between the germline ends. CDR1 is SGHTA and CDR2 is FQGTGA in the germline V gene. The CDR3 region has the DNA TGTGCCAGCAGGGTGCTTCGAGGCTCCTACAATGAGCAGTTCTTC. Encoded protein: CASRVLRGSYNEQFF.

The chain uses TRBV28 and TRBJ1-6; TRBD1 might be the D (6 bases). The germline V gene encodes CDR1 MDHEN and CDR2 SYDVKM. V was clipped by 1 base and J by 9 bases, with 16 bases between them. The CDR3 has 16 residues. The CDR3, as DNA: TGTGCCAGCAGTTTATTGGGGGGCGCAGGAATTTCACCCCTCCACTTT. This translates into CASSLLGGAGISPLHF.

This clone has just a few counts. The rearrangement uses TRBV15 and TRBJ1-6, with D possibly TRBD1 on 5 matching bases. This CDR3 region has 17 residues. V dropped 0 bases and J dropped 4 bases, with 13 bases sitting between them. Germline CDR1 is LNHNV and CDR2 is YYDKDF (reference sequence). The CDR3 DNA follows: TGTGCCACCAGCAGAGAACGAGTCGGGGCGTATAATTCACCCCTCCACTTT. Translated, it gives CATSRERVGAYNSPLHF.

The chain recombines TRBV4-1 with TRBJ2-5; the D gene is possibly TRBD2 (6 bases). The end of the DNA aligns better with TRBJ2-7, so the J call may be wrong. The CDR3 totals 15 residues. Germline CDR1 MGHRA, CDR2 YSYEKL. CDR3 loop: CASSQVFGGPYEQYF. In DNA, the CDR3 is TGCGCCAGCAGCCAAGTTTTCGGGGGACCCTACGAGCAGTACTTC.

This chain links TRBV28 with TRBJ2-5, with D possibly being TRBD1 or TRBD2 (6 bases each). This CDR3 is 16 amino acids long. The V end lost 6 bases, the J end lost 1 base, and 18 bases lay between the germline ends. Germline values: CDR1 MDHEN, CDR2 SYDVKM. In DNA form, the CDR3 reads TGTGCCAGCAGCTACCTGGGGGCGGGACTCCAAGAGACCCAGTACTTC. As protein: CASSYLGAGLQETQYF.

The chain uses TRBV4-1 and TRBJ1-5; possibly TRBD1 for D (5 bases). Germline values: CDR1 MGHRA, CDR2 YSYEKL. Trimming stripped 1 base from V and 4 bases from J, with 11 bases between. The CDR3 has 15 amino acids. The CDR3 reads CASSQVKGLNQPQHF. The CDR3 region has the DNA TGCGCCAGCAGCCAAGTGAAGGGGCTTAATCAGCCCCAGCATTTT.

This clone was counted a single time. The V and J genes are TRBV5-1 and TRBJ1-5; perhaps TRBD1 as D (5 bases). Germline CDR1 SGHRS, CDR2 YFSETQ. The CDR3 runs to 13 residues. Between the trimmed V and J ends, which lost 2 bases and 5 bases, there was a span of 8 bases. The CDR3 DNA is TGCGCCAGCAGCTTAATGGGGGATCAGCCCCAGCATTTT. As protein: CASSLMGDQPQHF.

The gene calls are TRBV28 and TRBJ2-7; D is undetermined. The length of the CDR3 is 12 residues. V lost 2 bases, J lost 3 bases, and 5 bases lay in between. Germline lookup yields CDR1 MDHEN and CDR2 SYDVKM. CDR3 amino acids: CASSLGRYEQYF. For the CDR3, the DNA is TGTGCCAGCAGTTTAGGGCGCTACGAGCAGTACTTC.